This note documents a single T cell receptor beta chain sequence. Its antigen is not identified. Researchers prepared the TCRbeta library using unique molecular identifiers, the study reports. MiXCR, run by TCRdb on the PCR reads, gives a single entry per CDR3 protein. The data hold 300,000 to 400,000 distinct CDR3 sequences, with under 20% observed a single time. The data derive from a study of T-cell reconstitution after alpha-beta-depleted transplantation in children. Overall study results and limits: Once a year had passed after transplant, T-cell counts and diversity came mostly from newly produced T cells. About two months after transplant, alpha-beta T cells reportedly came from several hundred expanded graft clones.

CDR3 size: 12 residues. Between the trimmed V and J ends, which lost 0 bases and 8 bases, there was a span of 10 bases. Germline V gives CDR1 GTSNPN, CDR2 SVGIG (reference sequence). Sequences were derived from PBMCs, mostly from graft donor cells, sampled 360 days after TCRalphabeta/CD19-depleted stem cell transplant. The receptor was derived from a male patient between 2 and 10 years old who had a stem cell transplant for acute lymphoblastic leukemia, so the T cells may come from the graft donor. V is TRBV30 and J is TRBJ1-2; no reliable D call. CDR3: CAWSVYLGGYTF. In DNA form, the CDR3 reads TGTGCCTGGAGTGTATATCTCGGAGGCTACACCTTC.